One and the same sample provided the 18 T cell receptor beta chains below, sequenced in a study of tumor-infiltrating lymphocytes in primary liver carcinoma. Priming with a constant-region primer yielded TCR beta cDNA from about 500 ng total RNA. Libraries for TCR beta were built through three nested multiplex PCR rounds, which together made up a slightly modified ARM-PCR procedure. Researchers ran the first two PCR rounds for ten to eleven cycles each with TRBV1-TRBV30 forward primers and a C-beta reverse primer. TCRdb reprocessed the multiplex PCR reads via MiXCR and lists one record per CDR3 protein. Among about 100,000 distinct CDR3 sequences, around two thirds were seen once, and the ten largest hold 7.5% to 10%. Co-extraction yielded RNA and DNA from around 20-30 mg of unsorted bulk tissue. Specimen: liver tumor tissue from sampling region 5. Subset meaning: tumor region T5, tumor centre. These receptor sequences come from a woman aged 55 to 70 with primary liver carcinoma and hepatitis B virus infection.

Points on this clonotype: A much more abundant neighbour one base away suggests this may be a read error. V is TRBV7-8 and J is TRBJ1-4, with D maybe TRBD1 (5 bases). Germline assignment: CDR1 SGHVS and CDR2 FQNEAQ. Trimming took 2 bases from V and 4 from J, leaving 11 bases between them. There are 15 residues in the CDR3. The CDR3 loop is CASSLFRGRNEKLFF. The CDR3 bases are TGTGCCAGCAGCTTATTCCGGGGCCGTAATGAAAAACTGTTTTTT.

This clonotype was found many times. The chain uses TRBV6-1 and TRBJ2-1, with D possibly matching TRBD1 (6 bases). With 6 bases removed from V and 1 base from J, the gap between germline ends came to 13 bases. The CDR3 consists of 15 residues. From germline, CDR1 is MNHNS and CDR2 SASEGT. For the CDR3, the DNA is TGTGCCAGCAGCGTACAGGGACGTTCCTACAATGAGCAGTTCTTC. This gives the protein CASSVQGRSYNEQFF.

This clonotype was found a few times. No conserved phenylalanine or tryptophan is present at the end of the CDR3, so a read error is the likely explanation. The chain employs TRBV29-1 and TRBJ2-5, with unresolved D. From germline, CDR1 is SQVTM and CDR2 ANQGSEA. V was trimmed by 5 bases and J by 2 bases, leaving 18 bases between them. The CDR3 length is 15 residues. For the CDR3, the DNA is TGCAGCGTTCTACCTTTGATGATTAGTCAAGAGACCCAGTACCTC. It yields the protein CSVLPLMISQETQYL.

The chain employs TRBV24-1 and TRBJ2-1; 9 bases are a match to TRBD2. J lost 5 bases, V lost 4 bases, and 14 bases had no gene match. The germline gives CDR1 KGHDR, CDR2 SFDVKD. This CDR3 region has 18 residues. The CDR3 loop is CATSESYGAGGKDNEQFF. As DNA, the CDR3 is TGTGCCACCAGTGAGTCCTATGGAGCGGGAGGAAAGGACAATGAGCAGTTCTTC.

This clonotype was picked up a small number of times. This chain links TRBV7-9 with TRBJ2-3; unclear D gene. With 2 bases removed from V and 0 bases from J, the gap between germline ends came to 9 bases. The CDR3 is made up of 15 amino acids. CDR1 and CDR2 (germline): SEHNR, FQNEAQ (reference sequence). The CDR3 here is CASSLFASSTDTQYF. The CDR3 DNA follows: TGTGCCAGCAGCTTATTTGCATCTAGCACAGATACGCAGTATTTT.

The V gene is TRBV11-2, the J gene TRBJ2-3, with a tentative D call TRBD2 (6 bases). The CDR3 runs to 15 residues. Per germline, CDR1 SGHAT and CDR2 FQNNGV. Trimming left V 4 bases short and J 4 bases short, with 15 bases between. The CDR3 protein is CASSSGLMGPDTQYF. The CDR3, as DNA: TGTGCCAGCAGCTCAGGACTAATGGGACCAGATACGCAGTATTTT. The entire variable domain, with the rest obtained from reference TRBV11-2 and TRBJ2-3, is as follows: EAGVAQSPRYKIIEKRQSVAFWCNPISGHATLYWYQQILGQGPKLLIQFQNNGVVDDSQLPKDRFSAERLKGVDSTLKIQPAKLEDSAVYLCASSSGLMGPDTQYFGPGTRLTVL.

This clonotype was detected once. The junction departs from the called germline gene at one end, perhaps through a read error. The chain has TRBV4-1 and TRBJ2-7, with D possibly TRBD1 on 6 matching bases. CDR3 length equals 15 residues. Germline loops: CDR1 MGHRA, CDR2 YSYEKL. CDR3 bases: TGCGCCAGCAGCCAAGACAGCACAGGGTTAGGAGAGCATTACTTC. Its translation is CASSQDSTGLGEHYF.

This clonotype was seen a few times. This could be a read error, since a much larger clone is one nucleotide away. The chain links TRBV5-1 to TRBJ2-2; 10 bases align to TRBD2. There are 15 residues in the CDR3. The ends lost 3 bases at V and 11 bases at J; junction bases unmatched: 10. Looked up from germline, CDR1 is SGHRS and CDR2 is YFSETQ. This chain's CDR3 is CASSSSGGRLQELFF. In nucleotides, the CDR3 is TGCGCCAGCAGCTCTAGCGGGGGTAGGCTTCAAGAGCTGTTTTTT.

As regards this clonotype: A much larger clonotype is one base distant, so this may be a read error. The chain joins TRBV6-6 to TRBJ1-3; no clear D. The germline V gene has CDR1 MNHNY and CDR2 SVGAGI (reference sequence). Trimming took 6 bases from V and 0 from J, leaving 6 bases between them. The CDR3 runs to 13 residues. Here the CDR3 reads CASRGFSGNTIYF. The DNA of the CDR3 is TGTGCCAGCAGGGGGTTCTCTGGAAACACCATATATTTT.

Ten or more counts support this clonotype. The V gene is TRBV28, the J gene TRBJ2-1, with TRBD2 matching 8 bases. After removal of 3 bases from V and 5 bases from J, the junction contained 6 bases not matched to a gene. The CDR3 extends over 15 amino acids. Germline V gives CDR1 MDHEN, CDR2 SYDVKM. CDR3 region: CASSLGGRRDNEQFF. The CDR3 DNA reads TGTGCCAGCAGTTTGGGCGGGAGGAGGGACAATGAGCAGTTCTTC.

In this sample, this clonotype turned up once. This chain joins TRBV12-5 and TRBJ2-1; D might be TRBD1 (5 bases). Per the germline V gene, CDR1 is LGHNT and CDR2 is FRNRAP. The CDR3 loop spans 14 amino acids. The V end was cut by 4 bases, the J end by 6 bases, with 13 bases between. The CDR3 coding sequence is TGTGCTAGTGGTTCTGGACATGGGTTCAATGAGCAGTTCTTC. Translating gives CASGSGHGFNEQFF.

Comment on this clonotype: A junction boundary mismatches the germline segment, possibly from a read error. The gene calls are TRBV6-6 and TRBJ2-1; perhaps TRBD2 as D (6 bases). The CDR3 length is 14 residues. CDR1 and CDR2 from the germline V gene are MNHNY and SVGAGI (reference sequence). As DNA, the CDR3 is TGTGCCAGCACCCACGGGGGTTCCTGCAATGGGCAGTTCTTC. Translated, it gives CASTHGGSCNGQFF.

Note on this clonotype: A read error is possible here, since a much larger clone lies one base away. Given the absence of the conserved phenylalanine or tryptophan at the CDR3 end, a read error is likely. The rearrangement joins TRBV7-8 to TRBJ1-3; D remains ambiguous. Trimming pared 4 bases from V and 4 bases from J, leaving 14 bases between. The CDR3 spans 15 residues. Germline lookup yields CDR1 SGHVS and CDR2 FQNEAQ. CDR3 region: CASSSTTSQGNTIYL. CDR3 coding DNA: TGTGCCAGCAGCTCCACCACAAGTCAGGGAAACACCATATATCTT.

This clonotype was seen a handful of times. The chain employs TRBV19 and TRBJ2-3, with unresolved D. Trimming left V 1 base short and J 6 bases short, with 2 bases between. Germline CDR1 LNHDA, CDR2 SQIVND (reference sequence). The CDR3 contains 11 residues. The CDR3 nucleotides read TGTGCCAGTAGTATAGGCGATACGCAGTATTTT. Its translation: CASSIGDTQYF.

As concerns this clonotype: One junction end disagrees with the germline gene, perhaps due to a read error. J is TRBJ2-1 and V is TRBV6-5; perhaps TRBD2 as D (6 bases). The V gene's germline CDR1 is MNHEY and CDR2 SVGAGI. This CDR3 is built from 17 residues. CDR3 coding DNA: TGTACCAGCGGGCCCCGGGTTCGAGCGGGTCGCTACAATGCGCAGTTCTTC. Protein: CTSGPRVRAGRYNAQFF.

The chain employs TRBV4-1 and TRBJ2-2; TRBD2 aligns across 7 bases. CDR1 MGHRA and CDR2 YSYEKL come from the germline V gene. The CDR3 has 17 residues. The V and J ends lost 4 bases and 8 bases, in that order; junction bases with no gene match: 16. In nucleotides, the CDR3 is TGCGCCAGCAGCCGGGAAACTAACGGGGGAGGGAAGGGGGAGCTGTTTTTT. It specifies CASSRETNGGGKGELFF.

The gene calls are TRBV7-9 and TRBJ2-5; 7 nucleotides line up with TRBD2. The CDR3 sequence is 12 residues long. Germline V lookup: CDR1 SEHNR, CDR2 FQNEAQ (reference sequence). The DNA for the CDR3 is TGTGTCTGCAGCTTACTAGCGGAGACCCAGTACTTC. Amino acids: CVCSLLAETQYF.

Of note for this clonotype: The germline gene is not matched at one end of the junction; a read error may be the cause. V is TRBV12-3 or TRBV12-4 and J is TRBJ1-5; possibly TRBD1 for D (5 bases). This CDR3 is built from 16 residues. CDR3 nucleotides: TGTGCCAGCAATTTGACGGGGGTGGGAGGGAATCAGCCACAGCATTTT. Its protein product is CASNLTGVGGNQPQHF.